This is a list of T cell receptor beta chains from one sample in a study of PD-1 blockade in classical Hodgkin lymphoma. Generated by immunoSEQ multiplex PCR, the TCRdb table keeps only in-frame clones and is missing some. The sample shows roughly 86,000 clones, 83% of them seen only once. The material sequenced was peripheral blood mononuclear cells (PBMCs), taken before the fourth cycle of nivolumab. The receptor source for this set is a human donor with classical Hodgkin lymphoma. Both conserved end residues are part of each CDR3. D genes are given only for firm matches. Where a row states a size, it is once, few, many or the class of an expanded clone; other rows omit it.

V gene	clone size	D gene	J gene	CDR3 protein	CDR3 DNA
TRBV5-1	NA	NA	TRBJ2-5	CASSDWETQYF	TGCGCCAGCAGTGACTGGGAGACCCAGTACTTC
TRBV30	once	NA	TRBJ2-3	CAWSRGTSSTDTQYF	TGTGCCTGGAGTCGTGGGACATCTAGCACAGATACGCAGTATTTT
TRBV30	NA	NA	TRBJ1-5	CAWTPLGAPNNQPQHF	TGTGCCTGGACTCCTTTGGGGGCCCCCAACAATCAGCCCCAGCATTTT
TRBV19	once	NA	TRBJ2-2	CASGPWGTGELFF	TGTGCCAGTGGACCCTGGGGCACCGGGGAGCTGTTTTTT
TRBV6-1	NA	NA	TRBJ2-2	CASRYTGELFF	TGTGCCAGTAGGTACACCGGGGAGCTGTTTTTT
TRBV7-9	NA	NA	TRBJ2-7	CASSLAQGDGFRFREQYF	TGTGCCAGCAGCTTGGCACAGGGAGATGGTTTTAGGTTCCGGGAGCAGTACTTC
TRBV18	NA	NA	TRBJ1-3	CASSPSVRAGTGNTIYF	TGTGCCAGCTCCCCTTCTGTGAGGGCTGGTACTGGAAACACCATATATTTT
TRBV5-6	NA	TRBD1	TRBJ1-2	CASRGRTGTYGYTF	TGTGCCAGCAGGGGCCGGACAGGGACCTATGGCTACACCTTC
TRBV27	NA	NA	TRBJ1-2	CASRTSGSTYGYTF	TGTGCCAGCAGAACCTCGGGGTCTACCTATGGCTACACCTTC
TRBV5-1	NA	NA	TRBJ2-3	CASSLGGLGDTDTQYF	TGCGCCAGCAGCTTGGGAGGTCTAGGGGACACAGATACGCAGTATTTT
TRBV6-1	NA	TRBD2	TRBJ2-5	CASSARTSVSAETQYF	TGTGCCAGCAGTGCTAGGACTAGCGTTTCCGCCGAGACCCAGTACTTC
TRBV7-2	NA	TRBD2	TRBJ2-5	CASSLRPGLAGETQYF	TGTGCCAGCAGCTTAAGACCGGGACTAGCGGGAGAGACCCAGTACTTC
TRBV11-3	NA	TRBD2	TRBJ2-1	CASSANSGAYNEQFF	TGTGCCAGCAGCGCCAATAGCGGGGCCTACAATGAGCAGTTCTTC
TRBV9	NA	TRBD1	TRBJ1-1	CASSVGQGGVAEAFF	TGTGCCAGCAGCGTAGGACAGGGCGGGGTCGCTGAAGCTTTCTTT
TRBV5-6	NA	TRBD1	TRBJ2-3	CASSWSTRDRGGTDTQYF	TGTGCCAGCAGCTGGTCAACCCGGGACAGGGGAGGGACAGATACGCAGTATTTT
TRBV19	NA	NA	TRBJ2-7	CASSRGEYEQYF	TGTGCCAGTAGCCGCGGGGAGTACGAGCAGTACTTC
TRBV27	NA	NA	TRBJ1-2	CASSLWGSYGYTF	TGTGCCAGCAGTTTGTGGGGGTCCTATGGCTACACCTTC
TRBV9	NA	NA	TRBJ2-2	CASGAGINTGELFF	TGTGCCAGCGGGGCGGGGATTAACACCGGGGAGCTGTTTTTT
TRBV30	once	NA	TRBJ1-3	CAWSPRVSGNTIYF	TGTGCCTGGAGCCCCAGGGTTTCTGGAAACACCATATATTTT
TRBV27	NA	NA	TRBJ2-7	CASSVGNKGVREQYF	TGTGCCAGCAGTGTGGGGAACAAGGGGGTGAGGGAGCAGTACTTC
TRBV18	medium-sized	TRBD1	TRBJ2-7	CASSPIQGARTNYEQYF	TGTGCCAGCTCGCCAATACAGGGGGCCCGGACAAACTACGAGCAGTACTTC
TRBV19	NA	NA	TRBJ1-3	CASSTYRSSGNTIYF	TGTGCCAGTAGTACTTACAGGAGCTCTGGAAACACCATATATTTT
TRBV29-1	NA	NA	TRBJ1-2	CSVEVGNYGYTF	TGCAGCGTTGAAGTGGGGAACTATGGCTACACCTTC
TRBV10-3	NA	TRBD2	TRBJ2-1	CAISEQGLGEQFF	TGTGCCATCAGTGAGCAGGGACTAGGTGAGCAGTTCTTC
TRBV7-3	NA	NA	TRBJ2-1	CASSLTGGALEEQFF	TGTGCCAGCAGCTTAACGGGAGGAGCCCTGGAGGAGCAGTTCTTC
TRBV7-9	once	NA	TRBJ2-5	CASSLRDGLQETQYF	TGTGCCAGCAGCTTACGGGACGGTTTACAAGAGACCCAGTACTTC
TRBV18	NA	TRBD2	TRBJ2-7	CASSPRLAGSYEQYF	TGTGCCAGCTCACCAAGACTAGCGGGTTCCTACGAGCAGTACTTC
TRBV6-5	NA	TRBD1	TRBJ1-1	CASNRQGPGAEAFF	TGTGCCAGCAACAGACAGGGCCCCGGGGCTGAAGCTTTCTTT
TRBV7-9	NA	NA	TRBJ2-3	CASNQGVAGPTDTQYF	TGTGCCAGCAACCAGGGGGTAGCGGGACCTACAGATACGCAGTATTTT
TRBV6-1	few	NA	TRBJ1-3	CATRGLSGNTIYF	TGTGCCACCCGAGGGCTTTCTGGAAACACCATATATTTT
TRBV10-3	NA	NA	TRBJ2-3	CAISDGTDTQYF	TGTGCCATCAGTGATGGCACAGATACGCAGTATTTT
TRBV27	NA	NA	TRBJ2-3	CASSFRGLSISLVTDTQYF	TGTGCCAGCAGTTTCCGGGGCCTATCGATCTCGTTGGTTACAGATACGCAGTATTTT